The rows below give T cell receptor beta chains drawn from one sample of a study of cytomegalovirus exposure and HLA in healthy donors. Here immunoSEQ multiplex PCR was the method, and the copy in TCRdb shows in-frame clones only, minus some. The table lists more than 70,000 clones, around four fifths of them singletons. The sample was PBMCs. The receptor set was obtained from a man between 45 and 60 years old in good health and CMV-seropositive. CDR3s include the opening cysteine and the closing phenylalanine or tryptophan. The D gene is left open where the match is weak. A row's size may be missing; if present it is once, few, many or a size class.

d_gene: TRBD2
j_gene: TRBJ2-7
abundance: -
v_gene: TRBV27
CDR3aa: CASSGRASYEQYF
CDR3nt: TGTGCCAGCAGCGGGAGGGCATCCTACGAGCAGTACTTC

d_gene: TRBD2
j_gene: TRBJ2-3
abundance: -
v_gene: TRBV9
CDR3aa: CASSGERGYTQYF
CDR3nt: TGTGCCAGCAGCGGCGAGCGGGGCTATACGCAGTATTTT

d_gene: TRBD2
j_gene: TRBJ2-2
abundance: -
v_gene: TRBV11-2
CDR3aa: CASSPRPGLAVNTGELFF
CDR3nt: TGTGCCAGCAGCCCCAGGCCGGGACTAGCGGTAAACACCGGGGAGCTGTTTTTT

d_gene: TRBD2
j_gene: TRBJ2-7
abundance: -
v_gene: TRBV5-5
CDR3aa: CASSSWLAGVDEQYF
CDR3nt: TGTGCCAGCAGCAGCTGGCTAGCGGGAGTTGACGAGCAGTACTTC

d_gene: -
j_gene: TRBJ1-1
abundance: -
v_gene: TRBV4-2
CDR3aa: CASSQTRAEAFF
CDR3nt: TGTGCCAGCAGCCAAACACGGGCTGAAGCTTTCTTT

d_gene: TRBD2
j_gene: TRBJ2-2
abundance: -
v_gene: TRBV7-9
CDR3aa: CASSKIAGGNTGELFF
CDR3nt: TGTGCCAGCAGCAAGATAGCGGGAGGGAACACCGGGGAGCTGTTTTTT

d_gene: TRBD1
j_gene: TRBJ2-1
abundance: -
v_gene: TRBV27
CDR3aa: CASSLLGQGGLQFF
CDR3nt: TGTGCCAGCAGTTTATTGGGACAGGGGGGCTTACAGTTCTTC

d_gene: -
j_gene: TRBJ2-1
abundance: -
v_gene: TRBV19
CDR3aa: CASTTTAAYSYNEQFF
CDR3nt: TGTGCCAGTACCACGACGGCGGCCTACTCCTACAATGAGCAGTTCTTC

d_gene: TRBD2
j_gene: TRBJ2-1
abundance: -
v_gene: TRBV11-3
CDR3aa: CASSPLAGVYNEQFF
CDR3nt: TGTGCCAGCAGCCCCTTAGCGGGAGTCTACAATGAGCAGTTCTTC

d_gene: -
j_gene: TRBJ1-4
abundance: -
v_gene: TRBV7-8
CDR3aa: CASSLEGILFF
CDR3nt: TGTGCCAGCAGCTTAGAGGGGATACTGTTTTTT

d_gene: TRBD2
j_gene: TRBJ2-4
abundance: -
v_gene: TRBV7-9
CDR3aa: CASSFGLAGANSQYF
CDR3nt: TGTGCCAGCAGTTTTGGACTAGCTGGGGCAAACAGTCAGTACTTC

d_gene: TRBD1
j_gene: TRBJ1-2
abundance: -
v_gene: TRBV5-3
CDR3aa: CARSVDRAQINYGYTF
CDR3nt: TGTGCCAGAAGCGTGGACAGGGCTCAAATAAACTATGGCTACACCTTC

d_gene: -
j_gene: TRBJ1-4
abundance: -
v_gene: TRBV27
CDR3aa: CASSTPSTREKLFF
CDR3nt: TGTGCCAGCAGTACACCCTCGACTAGGGAAAAACTGTTTTTT

d_gene: -
j_gene: TRBJ1-1
abundance: once
v_gene: TRBV9
CDR3aa: CASSALTVNTEAFF
CDR3nt: TGTGCCAGCAGCGCGTTGACAGTGAACACTGAAGCTTTCTTT

d_gene: TRBD1
j_gene: TRBJ1-1
abundance: -
v_gene: TRBV11-2
CDR3aa: CASSFPGTGGSEAFF
CDR3nt: TGTGCCAGCAGCTTTCCCGGGACAGGGGGCTCTGAAGCTTTCTTT

d_gene: TRBD2
j_gene: TRBJ2-6
abundance: -
v_gene: TRBV30
CDR3aa: CAWSVRAGAPSGANGLTF
CDR3nt: TGTGCCTGGAGTGTACGAGCGGGAGCACCCTCTGGGGCCAACGGCCTGACTTTC

d_gene: TRBD2
j_gene: TRBJ2-2
abundance: -
v_gene: TRBV18
CDR3aa: CASSQPGLAGGPTGELFF
CDR3nt: TGTGCCAGCTCACAACCGGGACTAGCGGGAGGGCCCACCGGGGAGCTGTTTTTT

d_gene: TRBD2
j_gene: TRBJ2-7
abundance: -
v_gene: TRBV9
CDR3aa: CASSALPGLVSEQYF
CDR3nt: TGTGCCAGCAGCGCTCTTCCGGGACTAGTTTCCGAGCAGTACTTC

d_gene: -
j_gene: TRBJ2-6
abundance: -
v_gene: TRBV5-6
CDR3aa: CASSPQERANVLTF
CDR3nt: TGTGCCAGCAGCCCACAGGAGCGGGCCAACGTCCTGACTTTC

d_gene: -
j_gene: TRBJ1-1
abundance: -
v_gene: TRBV18
CDR3aa: CASSPRIPGETTEAFF
CDR3nt: TGTGCCAGCTCACCAAGGATACCAGGGGAGACCACTGAAGCTTTCTTT

d_gene: -
j_gene: TRBJ2-3
abundance: -
v_gene: TRBV6-5
CDR3aa: CASSPFSNGVYTQYF
CDR3nt: TGTGCCAGCAGTCCCTTTTCTAACGGAGTCTATACGCAGTATTTT

d_gene: -
j_gene: TRBJ1-6
abundance: -
v_gene: TRBV6-1
CDR3aa: CASSREGKSPLHF
CDR3nt: TGTGCCAGCAGCAGGGAGGGAAAATCACCCCTCCACTTT

d_gene: TRBD1
j_gene: TRBJ1-5
abundance: -
v_gene: TRBV4-1
CDR3aa: CASSQAGGVSNQPQHF
CDR3nt: TGCGCCAGCAGCCAAGCAGGGGGCGTAAGCAATCAGCCCCAGCATTTT

d_gene: TRBD2
j_gene: TRBJ2-3
abundance: once
v_gene: TRBV6-5
CDR3aa: CASSYGLAGGDTQYF
CDR3nt: TGTGCCAGCAGTTACGGGCTAGCGGGAGGAGATACGCAGTATTTT

d_gene: -
j_gene: TRBJ1-1
abundance: -
v_gene: TRBV30
CDR3aa: CSFTGNTEAFF
CDR3nt: TGTTCCTTTACGGGGAACACTGAAGCTTTCTTT

d_gene: TRBD2
j_gene: TRBJ2-5
abundance: -
v_gene: TRBV27
CDR3aa: CASSLLGLAGGRQETQYF
CDR3nt: TGTGCCAGCAGTTTATTGGGACTAGCGGGAGGGCGGCAAGAGACCCAGTACTTC

d_gene: -
j_gene: TRBJ2-6
abundance: -
v_gene: TRBV19
CDR3aa: CASSADRTSGANGLTF
CDR3nt: TGTGCCAGTAGTGCGGACAGAACCTCTGGGGCCAACGGCCTGACTTTC

d_gene: TRBD2
j_gene: TRBJ2-5
abundance: -
v_gene: TRBV27
CDR3aa: CASSEPGTRFPQYF
CDR3nt: TGTGCCAGCAGTGAGCCCGGGACTAGGTTCCCCCAGTACTTC